Sequencing of this T cell receptor (beta chain) was carried out in a study of post-analysis software for immune sequencing data. Study-level results: The study found TRBV5-6, TRBV5-1 and TRBV20-1 among five or six TRBV segments more frequent in patients than controls.

Germline CDR1 is SNHLY and CDR2 is FYNNEI. The CDR3 has 14 residues. V lost 7 bases to trimming and J lost 7 bases, with 14 bases between them. Built from TCR beta cDNA, the libraries had unique molecular identifiers in them. From the PCR reads, TCRdb called clonotypes with MiXCR, one entry per CDR3 protein. The top ten clones hold 1.5% to 2% of a sample with about 560,000 distinct CDR3 sequences, roughly 40% of them seen once. Worth noting for this clonotype: The antigen remains undetermined.

The sequenced material came from blood. V gene TRBV2 combines with J gene TRBJ1-6; a weak D match, TRBD1 (6 bases). This TCR was recovered from a girl between 5 and 17 years old with multiple sclerosis. CDR3 region: CASTSGVPNSPLHF. Written as DNA, the CDR3 is TGTGCCAGCACTTCAGGGGTCCCGAATTCACCCCTCCACTTT.